The sequence of this T cell receptor (beta chain) was determined in a study of blood T cell repertoires in COVID-19. As for the study in general: Samples came from the United States, Italy and Spain, spanning acute and convalescent COVID-19. PBMCs, B-cell-depleted T cells, or T cells provided the cDNA or gDNA that made up the material.

In the original processing: Reference gene primer amplification yielded estimated nucleated cell counts. The repertoire was sequenced with immunoSEQ multiplex PCR; TCRdb's copy has only in-frame clones and lacks some. The D gene and trimming were derived from the DNA, and the V and J assignments and clone size from that table. The table includes approximately 57,000 clones, about 87% detected once. V lost 5 bases and J 4 bases, leaving 14 bases between the germline ends. Germline V gene lookup returns CDR1 MNHNS and CDR2 SASEGT. The CDR3 extends over 14 amino acids. Sequencing used peripheral blood. The clonotype was recovered from a man aged 50 to 60 with acute or convalescent COVID-19. The chain has TRBV6-1 and TRBJ1-1; the D is unclear. The CDR3 region is CASSLDGEGTEAFF. CDR3 DNA sequence: TGTGCCAGCAGTTTGGACGGGGAGGGCACTGAAGCTTTCTTT.